A single sample gave rise to the 24 T cell receptor beta chains below, sequenced in a study of T-cell memory formation after mild COVID-19. TCRdb called the 5' RACE reads again in MiXCR, with one record for every CDR3 protein. The sample has about 360,000 distinct CDR3 sequences, 10% to 15% seen once; the top ten hold about a fifth. The sample comprised PBMCs or a T cell subset sorted from them (not recorded which). These receptors all stem from a man aged 18 to 29 who had mild COVID-19 (a few samples of this study predate the infection). Cell type and time point are not known.

This clonotype was observed many times. This sequence joins TRBV5-1 and TRBJ2-3; 11 positions agree with TRBD1. This CDR3 is built from 16 residues. The germline V gene encodes CDR1 SGHRS and CDR2 YFSETQ. V lost 4 bases, J lost 3 bases, and 7 bases stayed unmatched. CDR3 bases: TGCGCCAGCAGCCCAGGGACAGGGGGTCTAACAGATACGCAGTATTTT. Its protein product is CASSPGTGGLTDTQYF.

This clonotype appeared a few times. The chain is built from TRBV12-3 or TRBV12-4 and TRBJ1-1, with 7 bases aligning to TRBD1. This CDR3 comprises 14 residues. V trimming: 6 bases; J trimming: 4 bases; junction bases outside the gene matches: 8. The CDR3 nucleotides read TGTGCCAGCAGGTTCACAACAGGGGCCACTGAAGCTTTCTTT. It translates to CASRFTTGATEAFF.

The J gene is TRBJ2-7, the V gene TRBV7-9, with D possibly TRBD1 on 5 matching bases. Trimming left V 5 bases short and J 5 bases short, with 13 bases between. This CDR3 comprises 13 residues. Germline CDR1 SEHNR, CDR2 FQNEAQ (reference sequence). In DNA, the CDR3 is TGTGCCAGCAGCCCAAAAGGGGCCCACGAGCAGTACGTC. Amino acids: CASSPKGAHEQYV.

The chain couples TRBV14 to TRBJ2-3; no firm D call. Germline CDR1 reads SGHDN; CDR2 reads FVKESK. This CDR3 spans 15 amino acids. V lost 0 bases to trimming and J lost 2 bases, with 9 bases between them. CDR3 in amino acids: CASSQDQGFTDTQYF. The DNA of the CDR3 is TGTGCCAGCAGCCAAGATCAAGGGTTCACAGATACGCAGTATTTT.

The sample holds many counts of this clonotype. This chain connects TRBV4-3 to TRBJ1-3, with a weak D call TRBD1 (5 bases). From germline, CDR1 is LGHNA and CDR2 YSLEER. V was shortened by 1 base and J by 3 bases, with 13 bases between the two germline ends. This CDR3 has 16 amino acids. This CDR3 reads CASSQGPGLVGNTIYF. In DNA, the CDR3 is TGCGCCAGCAGCCAAGGTCCAGGGCTCGTTGGAAACACCATATATTTT.

There are many counts of this clonotype. The rearrangement uses TRBV29-1 and TRBJ1-3; D is uncertain. The CDR3 length is 13 residues. V dropped 5 bases and J dropped 2 bases, with 10 bases sitting between them. Germline V lookup: CDR1 SQVTM, CDR2 ANQGSEA. The CDR3 nucleotides read TGCAGCGTTTGGGGTTCGGCTGGAAACACCATATATTTT. Translation gives CSVWGSAGNTIYF.

In its sample, this clonotype was seen a few times. This chain connects TRBV4-1 to TRBJ2-1; 10 nucleotides line up with TRBD2. Trimming removed 0 bases from V and 9 bases from J; junction bases left unmatched: 8. The germline gives CDR1 MGHRA, CDR2 YSYEKL. The CDR3 loop spans 16 amino acids. The CDR3 sequence: CASSQEYSGGRGEQFF. The CDR3 DNA is TGCGCCAGCAGCCAAGAATATAGCGGGGGGCGCGGTGAGCAGTTCTTC.

The chain is built from TRBV7-2 and TRBJ1-1, with 7 nucleotides matching TRBD1. Germline V lookup: CDR1 SGHTA, CDR2 FQGNSA. This CDR3 spans 13 amino acids. The junction had 13 bases not matched to a gene; V was cut back by 5 bases and J by 13 bases. CDR3 DNA sequence: TGTGCCAGCAGCCGTGACCCCCGGGACAGTCTTTTCTTT. This translates into CASSRDPRDSLFF.

V gene TRBV7-8 combines with J gene TRBJ2-1; D possibly corresponds to TRBD1 (6 bases). V was pared by 5 bases and J by 7 bases, with 15 bases between. The CDR3 is 14 residues long. Germline V gene data show CDR1 as SGHVS and CDR2 as FQNEAQ. The chain's CDR3 is CASSPPQGLNEQFF. CDR3 DNA sequence: TGTGCCAGCAGCCCACCCCAGGGGCTTAATGAGCAGTTCTTC.

This chain links TRBV27 with TRBJ2-1; 9 positions agree with TRBD1. CDR1 and CDR2 from the germline V gene are MNHEY and SMNVEV (reference sequence). The CDR3 contains 15 residues. After removal of 3 bases from V and 6 bases from J, the junction contained 6 bases not matched to a gene. CDR3 sequence (DNA): TGTGCCAGCAGTTTCGTACAGGGGGCTCCCAATGAGCAGTTCTTC. Translated: CASSFVQGAPNEQFF.

This clonotype has just a few counts. The chain is built from TRBV7-2 and TRBJ1-1, with D maybe TRBD1 (5 bases). CDR3 length: 12 amino acids. Between the trimmed V and J ends, which lost 8 bases and 3 bases, there was a span of 10 bases. Germline loops: CDR1 SGHTA, CDR2 FQGNSA. CDR3 DNA: TGTGCCAGCGGGAGGGGTTACACTGAAGCTTTCTTT. Its protein is CASGRGYTEAFF.

This clonotype occurred a few times. The chain employs TRBV2 and TRBJ2-4, with TRBD1 matching 10 bases. The CDR3 is 16 amino acids. The junction had 6 bases not matched to a gene; V was cut back by 3 bases and J by 4 bases. The germline V gene has CDR1 SNHLY and CDR2 FYNNEI. The chain's CDR3 is CASSDSDRGPKNIQYF. Written as DNA, the CDR3 is TGTGCCAGCAGTGACAGCGACAGGGGGCCGAAAAACATTCAGTACTTC.

This clonotype was counted between two and nine times. The chain recombines TRBV6-6 with TRBJ2-7, with D uncertain. V was trimmed by 11 bases and J by 2 bases, leaving 13 bases between them. The CDR3 sequence is 12 residues long. CDR1 and CDR2 from the germline V gene are MNHNY and SVGAGI (reference sequence). CDR3 sequence reads: CAVPGVPYEQYV. DNA for the CDR3: TGTGCCGTGCCAGGAGTGCCCTACGAGCAGTACGTC.

The V call is TRBV29-1, the J call TRBJ2-1; 11 bases map to TRBD2. CDR1 is SQVTM, CDR2 ANQGSEA, per germline. Trimming took 4 bases from V and 4 from J; bases not matched to a gene: 9. This CDR3 comprises 16 residues. CDR3 DNA sequence: TGCAGCGTTGTGGGGGGACTAGCGGCATCTTACAATGAGCAGTTCTTC. The encoded protein is CSVVGGLAASYNEQFF.

DNA of the CDR3: TGTGCCAGCAGCTCCTCCTTGCGTCCCGGTGAAAAACTGTTTTTT. Protein: CASSSSLRPGEKLFF. The rearrangement joins TRBV7-9 to TRBJ1-4, with D unresolved. The length of the CDR3 is 15 residues. Trimming removed 4 bases at V and 7 bases at J, with 16 bases between. In germline, CDR1 is SEHNR, CDR2 FQNEAQ (reference sequence).

The rearrangement uses TRBV5-5 and TRBJ1-6, with 7 nucleotides matching TRBD1. The CDR3 is 14 residues long. The germline V gene has CDR1 SGHKS and CDR2 YYEKEE (reference sequence). V shed 4 bases, J shed 7 bases, and the junction held 5 bases outside the gene matches. CDR3 nucleotide sequence: TGTGCCAGCAGCGGGGGACAGTTCAATTCACCCCTCCACTTT. The encoded protein is CASSGGQFNSPLHF.

This CDR3 is CASSLGQGVQYF. The CDR3 bases are TGTGCCAGCAGTTTGGGACAGGGTGTGCAGTACTTC. The chain joins TRBV12-3 or TRBV12-4 to TRBJ2-7; 9 bases align to TRBD1. After removal of 3 bases from V and 9 bases from J, the junction contained 3 bases not matched to a gene. The length of the CDR3 is 12 residues.

The chain carries TRBV30 and TRBJ1-6; D remains unclear. V was pared by 0 bases and J by 9 bases, with 12 bases between. CDR3 length equals 14 residues. Germline loops: CDR1 GTSNPN, CDR2 SVGIG (reference sequence). CDR3 sequence (DNA): TGTGCCTGGAGTGTTACAGCAGGTATTTCACCCCTCCACTTT. It is translated as CAWSVTAGISPLHF.

The rearrangement joins TRBV5-1 to TRBJ1-2; 9 bases are shared with TRBD1. The CDR3 sequence is 15 residues long. From germline, CDR1 is SGHRS and CDR2 YFSETQ. V lost 4 bases, J lost 4 bases, and 8 bases stayed unmatched. The CDR3 spells CASSLTDRGSYGYTF. The DNA of the CDR3 is TGCGCCAGCAGCCTAACGGACAGGGGATCCTATGGCTACACCTTC.

This clonotype has just a few counts. The chain carries TRBV11-2 and TRBJ2-5; the match to TRBD2 covers 8 bases. The CDR3 runs to 16 residues. J was trimmed by 3 bases and V by 1 base; bases with no gene match: 7. CDR1 SGHAT and CDR2 FQNNGV come from the germline V gene. The CDR3 region has the DNA TGTGCCAGCAGCTTAGGACGGGGGGGCTTTGAAGAGACCCAGTACTTC. It specifies CASSLGRGGFEETQYF.

This clonotype was seen a handful of times. V and J are TRBV7-9 and TRBJ1-2; 9 bases are shared with TRBD1. Germline V gene lookup returns CDR1 SEHNR and CDR2 FQNEAQ (reference sequence). V shed 6 bases and J 6 bases; nucleotides not matched to a gene: 11. This CDR3 has 15 residues. The CDR3 DNA follows: TGTGCCAGCAGGCGCGAGGACAGGGGCTTTGATGGCTACACCTTC. Its protein product is CASRREDRGFDGYTF.

The table lists this clonotype with many counts. J is TRBJ2-7 and V is TRBV20-1, with 7 bases matching TRBD2. The CDR3 covers 13 residues. J lost 2 bases, V lost 7 bases, and 8 bases had no gene match. Germline loops: CDR1 DFQATT, CDR2 SNEGSKA (reference sequence). The CDR3 sequence: CSVWRAGAYEQYF. The CDR3 DNA reads as TGCAGTGTTTGGCGGGCGGGGGCCTACGAGCAGTACTTC.

This clonotype has ten or more counts. The chain recombines TRBV5-1 with TRBJ2-1, with D possibly called TRBD1 or TRBD2 (5 bases each). The CDR3 is 15 amino acids. V dropped 4 bases and J dropped 7 bases, with 18 bases sitting between them. CDR1 is SGHRS and CDR2 is YFSETQ in the germline V gene. The CDR3 loop is CASSPTGTPGNEQFF. The CDR3 region has the DNA TGCGCCAGCAGCCCGACGGGGACCCCAGGGAATGAGCAGTTCTTC.

This chain connects TRBV24-1 to TRBJ2-3, with no clear D. This CDR3 contains 13 residues. Germline lookup yields CDR1 KGHDR and CDR2 SFDVKD. The V gene lost 3 bases and the J gene lost 6 bases, with 9 bases spanning the gap. CDR3 sequence reads: CATSDIEADTQYF. In DNA form, the CDR3 reads TGTGCCACCAGTGATATAGAGGCGGATACGCAGTATTTT.